One sample yielded the 25 T cell receptor beta chains listed below, sequenced in a study of blood T cell repertoires in COVID-19. The data were produced by immunoSEQ multiplex PCR, yet TCRdb's version contains in-frame clones alone and is incomplete. The table lists 35,000 to 50,000 clones, around 82% of them singletons. Sequenced material: peripheral blood. The source of these receptors is a woman over 75 with acute or convalescent COVID-19.

A single count supports this clone. V gene TRBV11-2 combines with J gene TRBJ2-3; the match to TRBD2 covers 11 bases. Trimming took 1 base from V and 1 from J; bases not matched to a gene: 4. Per the germline V gene, CDR1 is SGHAT and CDR2 is FQNNGV. This CDR3 has 17 amino acids. The CDR3 loop reads CASSLVVTSGGTDTQYF. CDR3 DNA sequence: TGTGCCAGCAGCTTAGTTGTGACTAGCGGGGGCACAGATACGCAGTATTTT. Full variable domain (remainder filled in from reference TRBV11-2 and TRBJ2-3): EAGVAQSPRYKIIEKRQSVAFWCNPISGHATLYWYQQILGQGPKLLIQFQNNGVVDDSQLPKDRFSAERLKGVDSTLKIQPAKLEDSAVYLCASSLVVTSGGTDTQYFGPGTRLTVL.

The chain couples TRBV10-3 to TRBJ1-4, with D perhaps TRBD1 (5 bases). The germline V gene encodes CDR1 ENHRY and CDR2 SYGVKD. CDR3 length: 15 amino acids. V was shortened by 0 bases and J by 8 bases, with 13 bases between the two germline ends. The CDR3 nucleotides read TGTGCCATCAGTGAGTCGGGGCAGGGATTCGAAAAACTGTTTTTT. Its translation: CAISESGQGFEKLFF.

The gene calls are TRBV5-6 and TRBJ1-2, with D possibly TRBD1 on 6 matching bases. The V and J ends lost 0 bases and 7 bases respectively, with 10 bases between them. The CDR3 is 13 amino acids. Germline V lookup: CDR1 SGHDT, CDR2 YYEEEE. The CDR3 DNA reads as TGTGCCAGCAGCTTGGCAGGGGTTAGTGGCTACACCTTC. It specifies CASSLAGVSGYTF.

This clone showed up just once. At one boundary the junction diverges from the germline segment, which might be a read error. Other DNA sequences from this sample encode an identical CDR3 as well. The chain links TRBV11-2 to TRBJ1-6; unclear D gene. The CDR3 runs to 16 residues. Germline loops: CDR1 SGHAT, CDR2 FQNNGV. CDR3 protein: CASGYVVASYNSPLHF. In DNA form, the CDR3 reads TGCGCCAGCGGCTACGTCGTAGCGTCCTATAATTCACCCCTCCACTTT.

The chain carries TRBV3-1 (or the pseudogene TRBV3-2) and TRBJ1-2, with 7 bases fitting TRBD1. Germline loops: CDR1 LGHDT, CDR2 YNNKEL (reference sequence). V shed 0 bases and J 5 bases; nucleotides not matched to a gene: 6. CDR3 length equals 15 residues. The chain's CDR3 is CASSQDRGRGYGYTF. The CDR3 bases are TGTGCCAGCAGCCAAGATCGAGGCAGGGGGTATGGCTACACCTTC.

The chain couples TRBV5-8 to TRBJ1-2; TRBD1 is a possible D gene (6 bases). The germline V and J ends were trimmed by 0 bases and 6 bases, with 15 bases remaining between them. The CDR3 runs 15 residues. Germline V gene data show CDR1 as SGHTS and CDR2 as YDEGEE. In nucleotides, the CDR3 is TGTGCCAGCAGCTTGGGCGGCCAGGGGCAACATGGCTACACCTTC. Protein sequence: CASSLGGQGQHGYTF.

The chain uses TRBV5-1 and TRBJ1-4; 10 bases align to TRBD1. Germline assignment: CDR1 SGHRS and CDR2 YFSETQ. CDR3 length: 16 residues. V gave up 0 bases and J gave up 5 bases; unmatched junction bases: 4. CDR3 in DNA: TGCGCCAGCAGCTTGGTTCCGGGACAGGGGAATGAAAAACTGTTTTTT. This encodes CASSLVPGQGNEKLFF.

The gene calls are TRBV12-3 or TRBV12-4 and TRBJ1-1; 7 nucleotides match TRBD1. CDR3 length: 12 amino acids. The V gene end was trimmed by 4 bases and the J gene end by 6 bases; junction bases not matched to a gene: 2. The CDR3 DNA is TGTGCCAGCAGTTACGGACAGGCTGAAGCTTTCTTT. Translating it yields CASSYGQAEAFF.

This chain joins TRBV7-3 and TRBJ2-1; TRBD2 matches at 8 bases. CDR1 and CDR2 (germline): SGHTA, FQGTGA. The CDR3 length is 16 residues. Unmatched junction bases numbered 10, after V lost 5 bases and J lost 4 bases. The CDR3 loop is CASSQAIAGGYNEQFF. CDR3 coding DNA: TGTGCCAGCAGCCAGGCTATTGCGGGGGGTTACAATGAGCAGTTCTTC.

The V call is TRBV9, the J call TRBJ2-3; 8 bases match TRBD2. CDR1 and CDR2 from the germline V gene are SGDLS and YYNGEE. Trimming removed 0 bases from V and 2 bases from J; junction bases left unmatched: 5. The CDR3 length is 16 residues. CDR3 in amino acids: CASSVGWTSYTDTQYF. The CDR3 DNA follows: TGTGCCAGCAGCGTAGGCTGGACTAGCTACACAGATACGCAGTATTTT.

J is TRBJ1-3 and V is TRBV6-6, with D hard to call. CDR1 is MNHNY, CDR2 SVGAGI, per germline (reference sequence). Between the trimmed V and J ends, which lost 6 bases and 4 bases, there was a span of 13 bases. The CDR3 is 14 residues long. This chain's CDR3 is CASSEQMIGNTIYF. CDR3 in DNA: TGTGCCAGCAGCGAACAGATGATAGGAAACACCATATATTTT.

The chain has TRBV6-4 and TRBJ1-5; TRBD1 is a possible D gene (5 bases). Trimming shortened V by 5 bases and J by 5 bases, and 13 bases separated the two germline ends. The length of the CDR3 is 14 residues. CDR1 is MRHNA, CDR2 SNTAGT, per germline. CDR3 in amino acids: CASSLTGDYQPQHF. The CDR3 nucleotides are TGTGCCAGCAGTCTTACAGGAGACTATCAGCCCCAGCATTTT.

The chain employs TRBV5-1 and TRBJ1-4, with D possibly being TRBD1 (5 bases). Per germline, CDR1 SGHRS and CDR2 YFSETQ. The CDR3 spans 16 residues. V was shortened by 0 bases and J by 6 bases, with 15 bases between the two germline ends. In nucleotides, the CDR3 is TGCGCCAGCAGCTTGGTTGTGGCAGGGTCGGATGAAAAACTGTTTTTT. This gives the protein CASSLVVAGSDEKLFF.

This clone is deemed medium-sized. This rearrangement joins TRBV20-1 to TRBJ2-5; D unresolved. Germline CDR1 and CDR2: DFQATT and SNEGSKA (reference sequence). The CDR3 extends over 10 amino acids. The ends were cut back, 6 bases at V and 4 bases at J, with 6 bases in the middle. In DNA, the CDR3 is TGCAGTGCCGAGGTAGAGACCCAGTACTTC. It is translated as CSAEVETQYF.

V is TRBV5-1 and J is TRBJ2-5; D gene uncertain. This CDR3 has 14 residues. V was trimmed by 0 bases and J by 5 bases, leaving 11 bases between them. Germline-derived CDR1 and CDR2 are SGHRS and YFSETQ. CDR3 sequence: CASSLVAPGETQYF. In DNA form, the CDR3 reads TGCGCCAGCAGCTTGGTGGCACCCGGGGAGACCCAGTACTTC.

The V and J genes are TRBV5-4 and TRBJ2-5; TRBD2 aligns across 14 bases. The CDR3 spans 14 residues. Germline lookup yields CDR1 SGHNT and CDR2 YYREEE (reference sequence). With 4 bases clipped from V and 9 bases from J, the junction kept 5 bases outside the gene matches. Here the CDR3 DNA reads TGTGCCAGCAGCGGGGGGGGACTAGCGGGAGCCCAGTACTTC. This sequence encodes CASSGGGLAGAQYF.

The chain joins TRBV2 to TRBJ1-3; D gene uncertain. The V end was cut by 2 bases, the J end by 4 bases, with 9 bases between. The CDR3 consists of 14 residues. Germline V gene lookup returns CDR1 SNHLY and CDR2 FYNNEI. This chain's CDR3 is CASSENRAGNTIYF. For the CDR3, the DNA is TGTGCCAGCAGTGAAAATCGAGCGGGAAACACCATATATTTT. The complete variable domain, with remaining parts taken from reference TRBV2 and TRBJ1-3, reads EPEVTQTPSHQVTQMGQEVILRCVPISNHLYFYWYRQILGQKVEFLVSFYNNEISEKSEIFDDQFSVERPDGSNFTLKIRSTKLEDSAMYFCASSENRAGNTIYFGEGSWLTVV.

The chain's CDR3 is CASRPNSGKNTEAFF. DNA of the CDR3: TGTGCCAGCAGACCCAACAGCGGGAAGAACACTGAAGCTTTCTTT. The J gene is TRBJ1-1, the V gene TRBV6-6, with unresolved D. The CDR3 spans 15 residues. V shed 6 bases and J shed 1 base, with 15 bases lying between them. Germline CDR1 is MNHNY and CDR2 is SVGAGI (reference sequence).

The V call is TRBV5-1, the J call TRBJ2-1, with 7 bases identical to TRBD1. CDR1 SGHRS and CDR2 YFSETQ come from the germline V gene. The CDR3 contains 16 residues. J gave up 4 bases and V 0 bases, and 7 bases lay outside the gene matches. The CDR3 is CASSLAGTDSYNEQFF. The CDR3 coding sequence is TGCGCCAGCAGCTTGGCCGGGACAGACAGTTACAATGAGCAGTTCTTC.

The rearrangement joins TRBV3-1 (or the pseudogene TRBV3-2) to TRBJ2-7; 9 positions match TRBD2. CDR3 length: 14 amino acids. Germline V lookup: CDR1 LGHDT, CDR2 YNNKEL (reference sequence). V lost 11 bases to trimming and J lost 2 bases; unmatched junction nucleotides: 10. This chain's CDR3 is CARRRGGGAYEQYF. The CDR3 bases are TGTGCCCGCCGCCGGGGCGGGGGGGCCTACGAGCAGTACTTC.

This chain links TRBV24-1 with TRBJ2-3; D is uncertain. The CDR3 totals 14 residues. CDR1 is KGHDR, CDR2 SFDVKD, per germline. The germline V and J ends were trimmed by 7 bases and 0 bases, with 10 bases remaining between them. This CDR3 is CATRWQVSTDTQYF. CDR3 DNA sequence: TGTGCCACCAGGTGGCAGGTTAGCACAGATACGCAGTATTTT.

This rearrangement joins TRBV7-8 to TRBJ1-5, with D maybe TRBD1 (6 bases). The CDR3 totals 14 residues. Trimming took 3 bases from V and 3 from J, leaving 9 bases between them. CDR1 SGHVS and CDR2 FQNEAQ come from the germline V gene. CDR3 residues: CASSFGQPNQPQHF. The CDR3 DNA reads as TGTGCCAGCAGCTTCGGACAGCCCAATCAGCCCCAGCATTTT. Filled out from reference TRBV7-8 and TRBJ1-5, the complete variable domain reads GAGVSQSPRYKVAKRGQDVALRCDPISGHVSLFWYQQALGQGPEFLTYFQNEAQLDKSGLPSDRFFAERPEGSVSTLKIQRTQQEDSAVYLCASSFGQPNQPQHFGDGTRLSIL.

The chain employs TRBV5-6 and TRBJ1-5; possible D gene TRBD1, 5 bases. Looked up from germline, CDR1 is SGHDT and CDR2 is YYEEEE. V lost 4 bases and J lost 5, with 19 bases in between. This CDR3 spans 16 amino acids. The CDR3 region is CASSTHGGVGDQPQHF. CDR3 bases: TGTGCCAGCAGCACCCACGGGGGGGTGGGCGATCAGCCCCAGCATTTT.

The V and J genes are TRBV27 and TRBJ1-1; perhaps TRBD1 as D (5 bases). This CDR3 spans 13 amino acids. Looked up from germline, CDR1 is MNHEY and CDR2 is SMNVEV (reference sequence). V lost 6 bases and J 4 bases, leaving 12 bases between the germline ends. CDR3 coding DNA: TGTGCCAGCAGGTTCTCAGGGTCCACTGAAGCTTTCTTT. Its translation is CASRFSGSTEAFF.

The chain combines TRBV1 with TRBJ2-5; TRBD2 is the table's D call, not checked against the DNA. TRBV1 is recorded as a pseudogene. CDR3 size: 17 residues. The CDR3 DNA sequence: TGCACCAGCAGCCAAACGGCGGGGGGCCCTCCTCAAGAGACCCAGTACTTC. Encoded protein: CTSSQTAGGPPQETQYF.